This TCR beta chain derives from a study of neoadjuvant nivolumab and ipilimumab in lung cancer. The method was immunoSEQ multiplex PCR; TCRdb's version includes in-frame clones alone and lacks a portion of them. This table holds approximately 26,000 clones, around 80% found once. V lost 1 base and J 2 bases, leaving 9 bases between the germline ends. There are 15 residues in the CDR3. From germline, CDR1 is MNHEY and CDR2 SVGAGI. About this clone itself: Its antigen is as yet unknown.

Study-level results: From pretherapy to surgery, tumor richness and clonality rose with dual therapy. TCR receptors were sequenced in few samples. TCR richness and clonality were higher in tumors than adjacent uninvolved lung. Pretherapy blood TCR richness correlated positively with resected tumor richness.

The source was peripheral blood, collected before neoadjuvant nivolumab, alone or with ipilimumab. This chain joins TRBV6-5 and TRBJ2-1; D is unresolved. This TCR was recovered from an adult with non-small cell lung cancer. The CDR3 loop reads CASSYLGLAYNEQFF. The CDR3 DNA follows: TGTGCCAGCAGTTACTTGGGGTTGGCCTACAATGAGCAGTTCTTC.